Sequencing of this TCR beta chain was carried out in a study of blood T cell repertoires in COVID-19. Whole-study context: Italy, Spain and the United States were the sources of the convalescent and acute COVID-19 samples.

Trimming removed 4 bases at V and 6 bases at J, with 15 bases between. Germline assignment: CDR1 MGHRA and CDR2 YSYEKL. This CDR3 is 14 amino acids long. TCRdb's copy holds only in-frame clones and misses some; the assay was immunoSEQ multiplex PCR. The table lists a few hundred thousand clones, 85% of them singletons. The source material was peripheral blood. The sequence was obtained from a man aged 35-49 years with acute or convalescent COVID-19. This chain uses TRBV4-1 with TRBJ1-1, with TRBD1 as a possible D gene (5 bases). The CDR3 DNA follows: TGCGCCAGCAGCCGAAAACAGGAGCAAGCTGAAGCTTTCTTT. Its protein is CASSRKQEQAEAFF.